What follows is one T cell receptor beta chain and its context. In the authors' workflow: The authors estimated nucleated cell counts from reference gene primer amplification. The table came from immunoSEQ multiplex PCR; TCRdb's copy has only in-frame clones and leaves some out. V and J calls and clone size are copied from that table; D and trimming were computed from the DNA. The data contain a few hundred thousand clones, about 87% of them singletons. The data originate from a study of blood T cell repertoires in COVID-19. Whole-study context: Acute-phase and convalescent COVID-19 samples originated in the United States, Italy and Spain.

Germline values: CDR1 SGHTA, CDR2 FQGTGA. The CDR3 has 14 amino acids. The V gene lost 6 bases and the J gene lost 6 bases, with 15 bases spanning the gap. The specimen sequenced was peripheral blood. The sequence was obtained from a woman aged 30 to 39 with COVID-19, enrolled during active disease. This chain connects TRBV7-3 to TRBJ2-1; tentative D call: TRBD2 (6 bases). The CDR3 DNA reads as TGTGCCAGCAGGATAAGGAGGGTAGGCAATGAGCAGTTCTTC. This codes for CASRIRRVGNEQFF.